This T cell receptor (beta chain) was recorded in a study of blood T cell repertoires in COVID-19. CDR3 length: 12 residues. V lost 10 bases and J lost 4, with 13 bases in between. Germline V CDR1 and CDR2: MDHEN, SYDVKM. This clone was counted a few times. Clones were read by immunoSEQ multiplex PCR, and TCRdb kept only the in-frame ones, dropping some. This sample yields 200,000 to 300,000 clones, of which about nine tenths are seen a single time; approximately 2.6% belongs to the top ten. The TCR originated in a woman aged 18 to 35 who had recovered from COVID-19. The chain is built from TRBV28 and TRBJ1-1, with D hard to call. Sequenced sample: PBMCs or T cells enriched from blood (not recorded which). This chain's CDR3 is CATRWAGTEAFF. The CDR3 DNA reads TGTGCCACCAGATGGGCGGGCACTGAAGCTTTCTTT. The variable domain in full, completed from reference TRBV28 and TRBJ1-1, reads DVKVTQSSRYLVKRTGEKVFLECVQDMDHENMFWYRQDPGLGLRLIYFSYDVKMKEKGDIPEGYSVSREKKERFSLILESASTNQTSMYLCATRWAGTEAFFGQGTRLTVV.